These T cell receptor beta chains were read from a single sample in a study of radiation and T cells in renal cell carcinoma. Using immunoSEQ multiplex PCR, the repertoire was profiled, and TCRdb retains in-frame clones only, with some absent. The sample lists approximately 140,000 clones, roughly 85% occurring once. Sample: blood, taken from a patient whose treatment included radiotherapy and nephrectomy. The receptors here all came from a woman between 50 and 59 years old with renal cell carcinoma. Both conserved end residues are part of each CDR3. The D gene is left open where the match is weak. Size tells how often a clone was seen (once, few, many) or the class of an expanded clone, and some rows leave it out.

-	TRBV2	TRBJ1-5	-	CASRTWGSEPQHF	TGTGCCAGCAGGACGTGGGGTTCGGAACCCCAGCATTTT
-	TRBV15	TRBJ1-5	-	CATGAVGGVQPQHF	TGTGCCACAGGGGCCGTGGGGGGCGTTCAGCCCCAGCATTTT
-	TRBV6-1	TRBJ2-5	-	CASSTLADYQETQYF	TGTGCCAGCAGTACGTTAGCGGACTACCAAGAGACCCAGTACTTC
-	TRBV19	TRBJ1-1	-	CASTALLNTEAFF	TGTGCCAGCACCGCCCTGCTGAACACTGAAGCTTTCTTT
-	TRBV6-6	TRBJ2-5	-	CASDRGARETQYF	TGTGCCAGCGATCGGGGGGCGCGGGAGACCCAGTACTTC
-	TRBV30	TRBJ1-3	-	CAWARASGNTIYF	TGTGCCTGGGCACGGGCCTCTGGAAACACCATATATTTT
-	TRBV18	TRBJ1-2	few	CASSPTLAEGGGYTF	TGTGCCAGCTCACCGACCCTCGCGGAGGGAGGCGGCTACACCTTC
-	TRBV13	TRBJ2-7	-	CASSSRTGPYEQYF	TGTGCCAGCAGCTCAAGGACGGGACCCTACGAGCAGTACTTC
-	TRBV6-5	TRBJ1-2	once	CASRPNRGTGGYTF	TGTGCCAGCAGACCAAACCGGGGAACAGGGGGCTACACCTTC
-	TRBV5-6	TRBJ2-7	few	CASSSQGYEQYF	TGTGCCAGCAGCTCTCAGGGGTACGAGCAGTACTTC
-	TRBV7-2	TRBJ2-5	-	CASSFQETQYF	TGTGCCAGCAGCTTCCAAGAGACCCAGTACTTC
TRBD1	TRBV30	TRBJ2-3	-	CAYSTGAPDTQYF	TGTGCCTACTCCACAGGGGCCCCAGATACGCAGTATTTT
-	TRBV6-1	TRBJ2-7	-	CASIDGRSSYEQYF	TGTGCCAGCATCGATGGGAGGAGCTCCTACGAGCAGTACTTC
-	TRBV10-3	TRBJ2-1	-	CATGMSPRDEQFF	TGTGCCACGGGTATGTCGCCGCGCGATGAGCAGTTCTTC
TRBD1	TRBV18	TRBJ2-7	-	CASSPIGTGYEQYF	TGTGCCAGCTCACCCATCGGGACAGGGTACGAGCAGTACTTC
TRBD1	TRBV5-6	TRBJ1-4	few	CASSSDRVGEKLFF	TGTGCCAGCAGCTCGGACAGGGTGGGGGAAAAACTGTTTTTT
-	TRBV19	TRBJ2-4	-	CASSIRGSRHIQYF	TGTGCCAGTAGTATCCGGGGCAGTCGGCACATTCAGTACTTC
-	TRBV29-1	TRBJ2-3	once	CSVRDTRDTQYF	TGCAGCGTCCGGGACACTCGGGATACGCAGTATTTT
TRBD1	TRBV7-2	TRBJ1-2	-	CASRVDRGNPYGYTF	TGTGCCAGCCGGGTCGACAGGGGGAACCCCTATGGCTACACCTTC
-	TRBV9	TRBJ2-1	-	CASSPLSHRNEQFF	TGTGCCAGCAGCCCCCTTTCCCATCGCAATGAGCAGTTCTTC
-	TRBV5-4	TRBJ2-5	-	CASSPTGGQETQYF	TGTGCCAGCAGCCCCACCGGAGGACAAGAGACCCAGTACTTC
-	TRBV19	TRBJ1-3	-	CASSTQAFQDTIYF	TGTGCCAGTAGTACCCAAGCCTTTCAAGACACCATATATTTT
-	TRBV9	TRBJ2-2	-	CASSVVGGPTGELFF	TGTGCCAGCAGCGTAGTGGGGGGGCCCACCGGGGAGCTGTTTTTT
TRBD1	TRBV5-4	TRBJ1-2	-	CASSLGQGGDGYTF	TGTGCCAGCAGCTTGGGACAGGGTGGCGATGGCTACACCTTC
TRBD1	TRBV28	TRBJ1-1	once	CASSGTGTGSGKAFF	TGTGCCAGCAGTGGGACCGGGACAGGGAGCGGGAAAGCTTTCTTT
-	TRBV18	TRBJ1-5	-	CASSPTQDRPQHF	TGTGCCAGCTCACCGACACAGGATCGGCCCCAGCATTTT
-	TRBV21-1	TRBJ2-7	few	CATSGDEQYF	TGTGCCACTAGTGGGGACGAGCAGTACTTC
TRBD1	TRBV9	TRBJ1-2	-	CASSVGGTGVDYGYTF	TGTGCCAGCAGCGTAGGAGGGACAGGGGTGGACTATGGCTACACCTTC
-	TRBV6-5	TRBJ1-4	-	CASSYSGVTNEKLFF	TGTGCCAGCAGTTACTCGGGTGTAACTAATGAAAAACTGTTTTTT
TRBD1	TRBV6-4	TRBJ1-1	few	CASSVVPGGNTEAFF	TGTGCCAGCAGTGTTGTTCCAGGGGGGAACACTGAAGCTTTCTTT
-	TRBV14	TRBJ1-1	-	CASSQGGLLTGAFF	TGTGCCAGCAGCCAAGGGGGCCTCCTAACAGGAGCTTTCTTT
-	TRBV7-2	TRBJ2-7	-	CASSLSSGVSYEQYF	TGTGCCAGCAGCTTAAGTTCGGGGGTTTCCTACGAGCAGTACTTC
TRBD2	TRBV9	TRBJ2-3	-	CASSVGLAGGLRTDTQYF	TGTGCCAGCAGCGTAGGGCTAGCGGGGGGGCTACGCACAGATACGCAGTATTTT
TRBD1	TRBV6-1	TRBJ1-2	-	CASSEAHLGQGNGYTF	TGTGCCAGCAGTGAAGCCCATCTCGGACAGGGAAATGGCTACACCTTC
TRBD2	TRBV30	TRBJ2-5	-	CALERGDLETQYF	TGTGCCTTGGAGCGGGGGGACTTAGAGACCCAGTACTTC
-	TRBV7-2	TRBJ1-2	-	CASSLVAGRAGYGYTF	TGTGCCAGCAGCTTAGTTGCGGGCAGGGCGGGCTATGGCTACACCTTC
TRBD1	TRBV5-1	TRBJ1-4	-	CASSLDRGSEKLFF	TGCGCCAGCAGCTTGGACAGGGGGAGTGAAAAACTGTTTTTT
-	TRBV4-1	TRBJ1-1	-	CASSQVEISEAFF	TGCGCCAGCAGCCAAGTAGAGATATCTGAAGCTTTCTTT
-	TRBV15	TRBJ2-3	-	CATSRLSTDTQYF	TGTGCCACCAGCAGGCTTAGCACAGATACGCAGTATTTT
-	TRBV4-1	TRBJ2-2	-	CASSQDTNRANTGELFF	TGCGCCAGCAGCCAAGATACGAACAGGGCGAACACCGGGGAGCTGTTTTTT
-	TRBV5-1	TRBJ2-3	-	CASSFLIGTDTQYF	TGCGCCAGCAGCTTTTTGATCGGCACAGATACGCAGTATTTT
TRBD2	TRBV6-6	TRBJ2-2	-	CASSSRREVLTGELFF	TGTGCCAGCAGCTCTCGGCGGGAGGTCCTCACCGGGGAGCTGTTTTTT
-	TRBV7-9	TRBJ1-1	-	CASSPRGPENTEAFF	TGTGCCAGCTCCCCTCGGGGGCCGGAGAACACTGAAGCTTTCTTT
TRBD1	TRBV6-6	TRBJ1-1	-	CASSYNRGDTEAFF	TGTGCCAGCAGTTACAACAGGGGGGACACTGAAGCTTTCTTT
-	TRBV5-1	TRBJ2-3	-	CASSLGTFTDTQYF	TGCGCCAGCAGCTTGGGGACATTCACAGATACGCAGTATTTT
-	TRBV5-6	TRBJ2-3	-	CASSLAGTDTQYF	TGTGCCAGCAGCCTGGCGGGCACAGATACGCAGTATTTT
TRBD1	TRBV5-1	TRBJ1-1	-	CASSLSAGGNTEAFF	TGCGCCAGCAGCTTGTCGGCAGGGGGCAACACTGAAGCTTTCTTT
-	TRBV9	TRBJ1-3	once	CASSVDRAGNTIYF	TGTGCCAGCAGCGTAGACAGAGCTGGAAACACCATATATTTT
-	TRBV10-3	TRBJ2-2	-	CAIRRDSLNTGELFF	TGTGCCATCAGACGGGACTCGCTGAACACCGGGGAGCTGTTTTTT
TRBD2	TRBV27	TRBJ2-7	-	CASSLFPLGLAKVFITGEQYF	TGTGCCAGCAGTTTATTCCCACTAGGACTAGCAAAAGTATTCATCACGGGCGAGCAGTACTTC